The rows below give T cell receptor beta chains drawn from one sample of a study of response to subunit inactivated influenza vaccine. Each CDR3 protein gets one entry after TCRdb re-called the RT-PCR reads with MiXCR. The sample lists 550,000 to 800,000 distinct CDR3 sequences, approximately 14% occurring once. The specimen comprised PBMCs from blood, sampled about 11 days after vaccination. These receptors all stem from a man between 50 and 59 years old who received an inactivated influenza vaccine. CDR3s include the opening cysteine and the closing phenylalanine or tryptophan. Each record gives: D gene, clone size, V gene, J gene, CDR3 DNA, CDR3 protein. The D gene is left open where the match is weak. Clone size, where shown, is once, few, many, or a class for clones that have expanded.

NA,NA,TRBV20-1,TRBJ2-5,TGCAGTGCTAGAGCGGGCGCCTCTCCAGAGACCCAGTACTTC,CSARAGASPETQYF
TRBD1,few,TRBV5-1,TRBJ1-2,TGCGCCAGCAGCGCGCTCCAGGGGGTCGACGGCTACACCTTC,CASSALQGVDGYTF
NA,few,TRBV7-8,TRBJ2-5,TGTGCCAGCAGCTCTTCCAATGGGGGCGGGGAGACCCAGTACTTC,CASSSSNGGGETQYF
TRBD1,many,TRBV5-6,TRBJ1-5,TGTGCCAGCAGCTGGGGACAGGGCAATCAGCCCCAGCATTTT,CASSWGQGNQPQHF
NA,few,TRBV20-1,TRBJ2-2,TGCAGTGCTGCCCGGACCGAGAACACCGGGGAGCTGTTTTTT,CSAARTENTGELFF
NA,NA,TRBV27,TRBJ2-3,TGTGCCAGCAGTAGACGGCTCACAGATACGCAGTATTTT,CASSRRLTDTQYF
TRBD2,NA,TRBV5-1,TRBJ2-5,TGCGCCAGCAGCTTGGATGGTAGCGGGGGGGCGGGAGAGACCCAGTACTTC,CASSLDGSGGAGETQYF
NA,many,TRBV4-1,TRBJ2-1,TGCGCCAGCAGCCAAGAGGGGTTGGGGTCCTACAATGAGCAGTTCTTC,CASSQEGLGSYNEQFF
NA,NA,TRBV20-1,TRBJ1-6,TGCAGCCCCACCCGGGACCTTAATTCACCCCTCCACTTT,CSPTRDLNSPLHF
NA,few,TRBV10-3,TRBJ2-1,TGTGCCACCACGACTAGTGACTATGAGCAGTTCTTC,CATTTSDYEQFF
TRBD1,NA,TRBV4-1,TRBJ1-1,TGCGCCAGCAGCCTTAGACAGGGGAATAGGGCTGAAGCTTTCTTT,CASSLRQGNRAEAFF
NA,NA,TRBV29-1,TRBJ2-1,TGCAGCGTCGCTGGACTTAACTACAATGAGCAGTTCTTC,CSVAGLNYNEQFF
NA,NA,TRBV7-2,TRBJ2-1,TGTGCCAGCAGAAGTTCTAGCGTGGGTGAGCAGTTCTTC,CASRSSSVGEQFF
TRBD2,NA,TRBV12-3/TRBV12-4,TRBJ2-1,TGTGCCAGCAGTTTACAGCGGGGGAATTCCTACAATGAGCAGTTCTTC,CASSLQRGNSYNEQFF
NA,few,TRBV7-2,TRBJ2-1,TGTGCCAGCAGCCAACCAGGGACATACGGATTCTTC,CASSQPGTYGFF
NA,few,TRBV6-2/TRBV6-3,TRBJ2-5,TGTGCCAGCAGCGTCGGGGGCAGGGTCCTAGCGGAGACCCAGTACTTC,CASSVGGRVLAETQYF
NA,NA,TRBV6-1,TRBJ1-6,TGTGCCAGCACTGTGGACCCGGTACGGAATTCACCCCTCCACTTT,CASTVDPVRNSPLHF
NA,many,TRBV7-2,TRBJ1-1,TGTGCCAGCAGCCACAATGATGGGAATGCTGAAGCTTTCTTT,CASSHNDGNAEAFF
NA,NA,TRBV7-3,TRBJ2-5,TGTGCCAGCAGCCTGTACCAAGAGACCCTGTACTTC,CASSLYQETLYF
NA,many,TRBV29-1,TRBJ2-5,TGCAGCGTTGGAGGTTACCGCCAAGAGACCCAGTACTTC,CSVGGYRQETQYF
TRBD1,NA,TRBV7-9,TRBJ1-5,TGTGCCAGCAGCCCAGGACAGGGCGAGGGTCAGCCCCAGCATTTT,CASSPGQGEGQPQHF
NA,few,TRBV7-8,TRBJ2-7,TGTGCCAGCAGCTTAGAGGGATCCGAGCAGTACTTC,CASSLEGSEQYF
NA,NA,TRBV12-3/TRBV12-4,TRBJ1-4,TGTGCCAGCAGTAAAAAGCTGGGTACTAATGAAAAACTGTTTTTT,CASSKKLGTNEKLFF
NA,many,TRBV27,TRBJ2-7,TGCGCCAGCAGCCTCTCACAGGGCTACGAGCAGTACTTC,CASSLSQGYEQYF
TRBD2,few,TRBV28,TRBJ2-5,TGTGCCAGCAGTTCCAGACTAGCGAGGGAGACCCAGTACTTC,CASSSRLARETQYF
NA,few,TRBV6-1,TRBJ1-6,TGTGCCAGCAGTGAACGAGACTCCTATAATTCACCCCTCCACTTT,CASSERDSYNSPLHF
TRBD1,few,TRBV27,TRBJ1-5,TGTGCCAGCAGTTCGACAGGGGGCGAGGCGGTCTGGCCCCAGCATTTT,CASSSTGGEAVWPQHF
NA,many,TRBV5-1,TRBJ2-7,TGCGCCAGCAGCTACTTGTCCCCGAGGGGGGGATACGAGCAGTACTTC,CASSYLSPRGGYEQYF
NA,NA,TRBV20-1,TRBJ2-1,TGCAGTGCTAGAGATATGGCGGGGGCCTTCGGGGAGCAGTTCTTC,CSARDMAGAFGEQFF
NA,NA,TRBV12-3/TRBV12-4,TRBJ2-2,TGTGCCAGCATCGCGGGACCGACCGGGGAGCTGTTTTTT,CASIAGPTGELFF
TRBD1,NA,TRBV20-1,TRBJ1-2,TGCAGTGCTAAAGACAGGGAATACTACTATGGCTACACCTTC,CSAKDREYYYGYTF
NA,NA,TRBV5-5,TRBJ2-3,TGTGCCAGCAGCTTGGCGCACAGGGCTACAGATACGCAGTATTTT,CASSLAHRATDTQYF
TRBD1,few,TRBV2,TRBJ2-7,TGTGCCAGCAGTGAAGATGGGCAGGGGGTACGGGAGCAGTACTTC,CASSEDGQGVREQYF
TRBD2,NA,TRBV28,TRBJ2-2,TGTGCCAGCAGTTCCCCTAGCGGGAAGGCCGGGGAGCTGTTTTTT,CASSSPSGKAGELFF
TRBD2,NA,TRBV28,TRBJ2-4,TGTGCCAGCAGTTCCCTGCCTAGCGGGGCCAAAAACATTCAGTACTTC,CASSSLPSGAKNIQYF
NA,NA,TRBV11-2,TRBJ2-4,TGTGCCAGCAGCCAAGACAGAAACATTCAGTACTTC,CASSQDRNIQYF
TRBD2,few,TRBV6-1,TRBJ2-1,TGTGCCAGCTGGGAGGGTTGGAATGAGCAGTTCTTC,CASWEGWNEQFF
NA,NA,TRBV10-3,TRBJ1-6,TGTGCCATCAGAACAGACAGAATTGACTCACCCCTCCACTTT,CAIRTDRIDSPLHF
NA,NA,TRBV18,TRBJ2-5,TGTGCCAGCTCACGGGACCCCGTTGAGACCCAGTACTTC,CASSRDPVETQYF
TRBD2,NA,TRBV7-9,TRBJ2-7,TGTGCCAGCAGCGGGACTAGCAGTTCCTACGAGCAGTACTTC,CASSGTSSSYEQYF
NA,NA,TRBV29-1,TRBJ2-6,TGCAGCGTCGCTGGGACCTCTGGGGCCAACGTCCTGACTTTC,CSVAGTSGANVLTF
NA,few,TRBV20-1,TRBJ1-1,TGCAGTGCTAACCCCCGAGGGGTGAACACTGAAGCTTTCTTT,CSANPRGVNTEAFF
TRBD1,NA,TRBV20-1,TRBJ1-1,TGCAGTGCTAGGCGAGGGGGCCAGAACACTGAAGCTTTCTTT,CSARRGGQNTEAFF
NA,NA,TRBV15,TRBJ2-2,TGTGCCACCAGCAGAGGAGGACTGGGGAGCGGGGAGCTGTTTTTT,CATSRGGLGSGELFF
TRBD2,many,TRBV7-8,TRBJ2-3,TGTGCCAGCAGCTGGGGACTAGCGGGGGGCTTTAGCACAGATACGCAGTATTTT,CASSWGLAGGFSTDTQYF
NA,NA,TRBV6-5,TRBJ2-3,TGTGCCAGCAGTTATTTCGCGGTAGGCACAGATACGCAGTATTTT,CASSYFAVGTDTQYF
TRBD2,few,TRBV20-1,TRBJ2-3,TGCAGTGCTCATCCGGGACTAGCGGGAGGGCGCACAGATACGCAGTATTTT,CSAHPGLAGGRTDTQYF
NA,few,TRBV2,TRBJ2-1,TGTGCCACCACAGCGGAAAGCTCCTACAATGAGCAGTTCTTC,CATTAESSYNEQFF
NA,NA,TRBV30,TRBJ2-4,TGTGCCTGGAGTCTCGGCTCCGGGATCCCGTACTTC,CAWSLGSGIPYF
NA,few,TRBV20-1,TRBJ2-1,TGCAGTGCGAGTCGCGGCGGCAGCTCCTACAATGAGCAGTTCTTC,CSASRGGSSYNEQFF
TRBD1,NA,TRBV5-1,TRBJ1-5,TGCGCCAGCAGCTTGGAGACAGGGTTGGAGCCCCAGCATTTT,CASSLETGLEPQHF
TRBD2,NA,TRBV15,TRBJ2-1,TGTGCCACCACCAGCGGGAGAAACTACAATGAGCAGTTCTTC,CATTSGRNYNEQFF
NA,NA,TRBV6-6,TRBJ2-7,TGTGCCAGCAGAAGTACAGATTACGAGCAGTACTTC,CASRSTDYEQYF
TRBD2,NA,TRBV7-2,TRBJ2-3,TGTGCCAGCAGCCCTGGACTAGCGGAGATTAGCACAGATACGCAGTATTTT,CASSPGLAEISTDTQYF
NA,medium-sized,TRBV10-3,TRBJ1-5,TGTGCCATCAGTGAGAGGGACGGGACATTTAATCAGCCCCAGCATTTT,CAISERDGTFNQPQHF